In this sample, the clone carrying this TCR beta chain turned up many times. Trimming removed 6 bases from V and 2 bases from J, with 11 bases in between. Germline lookup yields CDR1 MDHEN and CDR2 SYDVKM. CDR3 length equals 13 residues. The data were obtained in a study of T cells in Graves' hyperthyroidism and ophthalmopathy. Amplification yielded TCR beta CDR3 regions, with RNA transcripts as the source. In the first-round RT-PCR of the TCR CDR3, the HTBI primer set was used. TCRdb re-called the multiplex PCR reads with MiXCR, one entry per CDR3 protein. The sample consists of under 300,000 distinct CDR3 sequences, approximately 12% of them appearing once.

V usage is TRBV28 and J usage is TRBJ2-7; D might be TRBD2 (6 bases). Source material: blood. The sequence came from a woman aged 25 to 39 with Graves' hyperthyroidism that later progressed to Graves' ophthalmopathy. The CDR3 coding sequence is TGTGCCAGCAGAAGGGACTTGACCTACGAGCAGTACTTC. It specifies CASRRDLTYEQYF.